The 6 T cell receptor beta chains in this list originate from one sample, sequenced in a study of PD-L1 blockade in urothelial cancer. The protocol was immunoSEQ multiplex PCR, while the TCRdb copy is restricted to in-frame clones and leaves out a portion. The profile shows 50,000 to 55,000 clones, 75% to 90% of them singletons. The time point was: pretreatment peripheral blood. The sequencing here drew on PBMCs, taken around atezolizumab (anti-PD-L1) treatment. The receptors come from a man aged 50-59 years with urothelial cancer.

This clone was counted a few times. This chain links TRBV7-3 with TRBJ2-6, with 9 bases aligning to TRBD1. In germline, CDR1 is SGHTA, CDR2 FQGTGA. The CDR3 runs to 18 residues. V shed 4 bases, J shed 3 bases, and the junction held 10 bases outside the gene matches. The CDR3 loop is CASSSPGQGRVGANVLTF. DNA for the CDR3: TGTGCCAGCAGCTCCCCGGGACAGGGTCGAGTTGGGGCCAACGTCCTGACTTTC.

The chain recombines TRBV5-1 with TRBJ2-7; D is unresolved. V lost 6 bases, J lost 0 bases, and 10 bases lay in between. The germline CDR1 and CDR2 sequences are SGHRS and YFSETQ. CDR3 length equals 13 residues. The CDR3 protein is CASKPPSSYEQYF. As DNA, the CDR3 is TGCGCCAGCAAGCCCCCAAGCTCCTACGAGCAGTACTTC.

The CDR3 reads CASRLYSYEQYF. CDR3 coding DNA: TGTGCCAGCAGATTATACTCCTACGAGCAGTACTTC. The V call is TRBV6-1, the J call TRBJ2-7; D remains ambiguous. The CDR3 contains 12 residues. Germline CDR1 is MNHNS and CDR2 is SASEGT. V lost 6 bases, J lost 0 bases, and 6 bases lay in between.

The V gene is TRBV28, the J gene TRBJ2-1; D perhaps matches TRBD1 (6 bases). CDR1 and CDR2 (germline): MDHEN, SYDVKM. Deletions cut 5 bases from V and 8 bases from J, with 13 bases between. The CDR3 consists of 13 residues. CDR3 nucleotides: TGTGCCAGCAGTCCCAATCACAGGGATGAGCAGTTCTTC. Protein sequence: CASSPNHRDEQFF.

This rearrangement joins TRBV6-1 to TRBJ2-5; tentative D call: TRBD2 (6 bases). Between the trimmed V and J ends, which lost 7 bases and 7 bases, there was a span of 22 bases. CDR1 and CDR2 (germline): MNHNS, SASEGT. The CDR3 sequence is 15 residues long. CDR3 nucleotide sequence: TGTGCCAGCAATAACCTAGGGGAGGCCTGGGTGACCCAGTACTTC. Translation: CASNNLGEAWVTQYF.

The chain has TRBV7-8 and TRBJ2-3, with a possible D match to TRBD1 (6 bases). V was pared by 5 bases and J by 0 bases, with 15 bases between. The germline V gene encodes CDR1 SGHVS and CDR2 FQNEAQ. The CDR3 covers 16 residues. CDR3 sequence reads: CASSPDTGWSTDTQYF. CDR3 nucleotide sequence: TGTGCCAGCAGCCCCGATACAGGGTGGAGCACAGATACGCAGTATTTT.